This TCR beta chain came from a study of neurological immune-mediated disorders. Points from the study as a whole: Among 34 multiple sclerosis patients, 18 had repertoires that phylogenetic grouping placed in one related-CDR3 cluster, a possible signature. The study found the most TCR clonal expansion in HTLV-1-associated myelopathy and the least in multiple sclerosis, below healthy controls.

MiXCR, applied by TCRdb to the 5' RACE reads, yields one record per CDR3 protein. The repertoire holds 80,000 to 95,000 distinct CDR3 sequences, with 3% to 4% as singletons. This clonotype was detected many times. Its antigen is unidentified. The material sequenced was PBMCs. This TCR was sampled from a woman between 45 and 65 years old with multiple sclerosis.

The CDR3 DNA is TGTGCCAGCAGCCAGACTTTCACAGATACGCAGTATTTT. Translating it yields CASSQTFTDTQYF. The chain couples TRBV3-1 to TRBJ2-3; no firm D call. This CDR3 comprises 13 residues. Trimming cost V 3 bases and J 2 bases, with 6 bases left between them. CDR1 is LGHDT, CDR2 YNNKEL, per germline (reference sequence).